Shown below are 4 T cell receptor beta chains from a single sample sequenced in a study of OX40 agonist ivuxolimab in advanced cancers. The protocol was immunoSEQ multiplex PCR, while the TCRdb copy is restricted to in-frame clones and leaves out a portion. The data hold some 43,000 clones, with roughly 85% observed a single time. Sequenced material: CD4+ or CD8+ T cells sorted from blood, taken in a trial of the OX40 agonist ivuxolimab. The receptor set was obtained from an adult with an advanced solid tumor such as melanoma, head and neck, liver or kidney cancer.

V gene TRBV7-9 combines with J gene TRBJ2-2; no reliable D call. From germline, CDR1 is SEHNR and CDR2 FQNEAQ (reference sequence). The CDR3 is 15 residues long. V was trimmed by 6 bases and J by 4 bases, leaving 15 bases between them. CDR3 coding DNA: TGTGCCAGCAGACACTCCGATAAGGTCACCGGGGAGCTGTTTTTT. Its protein product is CASRHSDKVTGELFF.

The J gene is TRBJ1-1, the V gene TRBV5-4, with 8 bases aligning to TRBD1. The CDR3 is 15 amino acids. Germline lookup yields CDR1 SGHNT and CDR2 YYREEE (reference sequence). With 4 bases clipped from V and 2 bases from J, the junction kept 7 bases outside the gene matches. CDR3 coding DNA: TGTGCCAGCAGCCGGCCCGGACAGGGAAACACTGAAGCTTTCTTT. Residues: CASSRPGQGNTEAFF.

This chain uses TRBV4-2 with TRBJ1-4, with TRBD1 identical over 9 bases. This CDR3 is built from 16 residues. Unmatched junction bases numbered 8, after V lost 1 base and J lost 8 bases. Germline loops: CDR1 LGHNA, CDR2 YNFKEQ. CDR3 bases: TGTGCCAGCAGCCAAGGGACCGGGACAGGGTGGGAAAAACTGTTTTTT. Its protein is CASSQGTGTGWEKLFF.

J is TRBJ1-1 and V is TRBV6-5; D is ambiguous. The germline CDR1 and CDR2 sequences are MNHEY and SVGAGI. CDR3 length equals 13 residues. V was shortened by 5 bases and J by 5 bases, with 12 bases between the two germline ends. In nucleotides, the CDR3 is TGTGCCAGCAGTCTTCAACTAGGGACTGAAGCTTTCTTT. The encoded protein is CASSLQLGTEAFF.